A selection of T cell receptor beta chains follows, all from one sample in a study of T cell responses to AZD1222 COVID-19 vaccine. Using immunoSEQ multiplex PCR, the repertoire was profiled, and TCRdb retains in-frame clones only, with some absent. The sample shows 150,000 or so clones, 90% to 95% of them seen only once. Sequencing used peripheral blood, obtained on day 0 of AZD1222 vaccination. These receptor sequences come from an adult in good health. Each CDR3 is given with its conserved first and last residue. D genes are given only for firm matches.

J gene	D gene	V gene	CDR3 protein
TRBJ2-7	NA	TRBV19	CASSGDGRGYEQYF
TRBJ2-7	TRBD1	TRBV3-1/TRBV3-2	CASTQTGRYEQYF
TRBJ2-2	TRBD1	TRBV27	CASSLQGAGTGELFF
TRBJ2-1	TRBD2	TRBV27	CASSSPTSGRAVGNEQFF
TRBJ1-2	TRBD1	TRBV7-3	CASSSPSTGEGGYTF
TRBJ1-4	TRBD1	TRBV28	CASSAGGGQGLEKLFF
TRBJ2-5	NA	TRBV7-2	CASSPRLAQETQYF
TRBJ2-1	TRBD2	TRBV6-1	CASSEASRLAGVYNEQFF
TRBJ1-5	NA	TRBV6-5	CASSSLGSQPQHF
TRBJ2-1	NA	TRBV7-6	CASSLSRTYNEQFF
TRBJ2-5	NA	TRBV24-1	CATSRGAQETQYF
TRBJ2-3	NA	TRBV6-5	CASSYGSVIGSDTQYF
TRBJ2-1	NA	TRBV9	CASSVGGATYNEQFF
TRBJ2-5	TRBD1	TRBV6-5	CASSPDRVKGETQYF
TRBJ2-2	TRBD1	TRBV2	CASSSNRGTNTGELFF
TRBJ2-1	NA	TRBV4-2	CASSHWGLGSEQFF
TRBJ2-1	TRBD1	TRBV7-3	CASGTGSSYNEQFF
TRBJ2-3	NA	TRBV11-3	CASSGHSTDTQYF
TRBJ1-2	NA	TRBV29-1	CSGDVGADYGYTF
TRBJ2-7	TRBD2	TRBV3-1/TRBV3-2	CASSQVTSGALTPYEQYF
TRBJ2-7	TRBD2	TRBV3-1/TRBV3-2	CASSQAGLAGSYEQYF
TRBJ2-4	NA	TRBV19	CASSITPPGGDKNIQYF
TRBJ2-6	NA	TRBV20-1	CSASLQRPGANVLTF
TRBJ1-4	TRBD1	TRBV6-6	CASSLLQGIGLFF
TRBJ2-5	NA	TRBV6-5	CASSSQGGGETQYF
TRBJ2-7	NA	TRBV9	CASSQTTGPYEQYF
TRBJ1-4	NA	TRBV21-1	CASSKAGGSEKLFF
TRBJ2-5	NA	TRBV5-6	CASSHLDRDLQETQYF
TRBJ2-5	NA	TRBV10-1	CASSESSGSVQETQYF
TRBJ1-5	NA	TRBV19	CASSIISQPQHF
TRBJ2-1	TRBD2	TRBV3-1/TRBV3-2	CASSLSAGGYNEQFF
TRBJ2-5	TRBD2	TRBV27	CASSKTGTSGGETQYF
TRBJ1-5	TRBD1	TRBV3-1/TRBV3-2	CASSQDVGGYQPQHF
TRBJ2-2	NA	TRBV6-1	CASSEALPGELFF
TRBJ2-5	NA	TRBV11-2	CASSLTGAWETQYF
TRBJ2-7	NA	TRBV7-2	CASSPLGGYEQYF
TRBJ2-5	TRBD1	TRBV28	CASTLWQGAAGETQYF
TRBJ2-3	TRBD2	TRBV18	CASSPLAGAVDTQYF
TRBJ1-5	NA	TRBV6-5	CASSYSAGVDQPQHF
TRBJ2-2	TRBD2	TRBV5-4	CASSLTSVNTGELFF
TRBJ2-7	NA	TRBV6-5	CASSQGIVSYEQYF
TRBJ1-5	NA	TRBV28	CASSSLAGTQPQHF
TRBJ2-7	NA	TRBV28	CASSPPTYEQYF
TRBJ2-3	TRBD2	TRBV5-4	CASSLGGGRGTDTQYF
TRBJ2-5	NA	TRBV6-5	CASSYGPGQQETQYF
TRBJ2-7	NA	TRBV27	CASSSQGYYEQYF
TRBJ1-5	TRBD1	TRBV28	CASSDRVWGINQPQHF
TRBJ2-7	TRBD1	TRBV27	CASSPLRDRGNEQYF